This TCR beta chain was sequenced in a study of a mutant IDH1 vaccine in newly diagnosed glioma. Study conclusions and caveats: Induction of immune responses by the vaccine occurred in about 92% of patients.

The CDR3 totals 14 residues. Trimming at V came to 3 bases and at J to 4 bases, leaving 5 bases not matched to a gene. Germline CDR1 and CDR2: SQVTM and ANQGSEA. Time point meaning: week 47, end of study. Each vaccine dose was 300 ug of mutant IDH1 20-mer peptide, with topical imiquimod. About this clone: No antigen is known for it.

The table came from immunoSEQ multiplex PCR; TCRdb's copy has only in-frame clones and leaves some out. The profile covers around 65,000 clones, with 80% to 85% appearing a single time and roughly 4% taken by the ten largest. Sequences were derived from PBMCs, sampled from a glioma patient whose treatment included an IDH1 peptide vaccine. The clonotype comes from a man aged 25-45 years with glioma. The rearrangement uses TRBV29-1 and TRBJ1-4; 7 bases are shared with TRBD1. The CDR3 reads CSVDEGAGNEKLFF. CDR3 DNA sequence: TGCAGCGTTGATGAGGGGGCTGGTAATGAAAAACTGTTTTTT.